The 26 T cell receptor beta chains presented below share a single source sample, sequenced in a study of blood T cell repertoires in COVID-19. Repertoires were generated with immunoSEQ multiplex PCR, while TCRdb's copy carries only in-frame clones and drops some. The repertoire has under 110,000 clones, roughly 85% of them found once; the top ten carry 1.5% to 2%. The sample comprised peripheral blood. The receptors here all came from a woman in her seventies with active or convalescent COVID-19.

The V and J genes are TRBV10-2 and TRBJ2-1, with D possibly being TRBD1 (6 bases). Germline-derived CDR1 and CDR2 are WSHSY and SAAADI. The germline V and J ends were trimmed by 4 bases and 6 bases, with 10 bases remaining between them. The CDR3 has 13 amino acids. The DNA for the CDR3 is TGCGCCAGCAGTGGACAGGCGGCCAATGAGCAGTTCTTC. Its protein product is CASSGQAANEQFF.

The table lists this clone with a few counts. V is TRBV6-5 and J is TRBJ1-2, with D hard to call. The germline V gene encodes CDR1 MNHEY and CDR2 SVGAGI. This CDR3 region has 15 residues. The germline V and J ends were trimmed by 0 bases and 2 bases, with 10 bases remaining between them. The CDR3 nucleotides are TGTGCCAGCAGTTACTCGAAGGAGGGCAACTATGGCTACACCTTC. Translation: CASSYSKEGNYGYTF.

The rearrangement joins TRBV7-2 to TRBJ1-2, with unresolved D. The germline gives CDR1 SGHTA, CDR2 FQGNSA. The ends were cut back, 5 bases at V and 4 bases at J, with 14 bases in the middle. The CDR3 is 14 amino acids. The CDR3 here is CASSPARTLYGYTF. For the CDR3, the DNA is TGTGCCAGCAGCCCCGCCCGGACTCTCTATGGCTACACCTTC.

V usage is TRBV3-1 (or the pseudogene TRBV3-2) and J usage is TRBJ1-2, with D perhaps matching TRBD1 (5 bases). V was trimmed by 1 base and J by 6 bases, leaving 12 bases between them. The germline gives CDR1 LGHDT, CDR2 YNNKEL (reference sequence). This CDR3 comprises 14 residues. CDR3 sequence (DNA): TGTGCCAGCAGCCAAGGGATTCAGGGCAATGGCTACACCTTC. Amino acid sequence: CASSQGIQGNGYTF.

The chain recombines TRBV28 with TRBJ2-7; D remains unclear. In germline, CDR1 is MDHEN, CDR2 SYDVKM. This CDR3 has 11 residues. Trimming removed 4 bases at V and 10 bases at J, with 11 bases between. Here the CDR3 reads CASSSTLIQYF. The CDR3 coding sequence is TGTGCCAGCAGTTCCACTCTAATCCAGTACTTC.

The chain recombines TRBV3-1 (or the pseudogene TRBV3-2) with TRBJ2-2; D possibly corresponds to TRBD1 (5 bases). This CDR3 spans 15 amino acids. CDR1 is LGHDT and CDR2 is YNNKEL in the germline V gene (reference sequence). Trimming pared 4 bases from V and 2 bases from J, leaving 11 bases between. The CDR3 loop is CASSLRGINTGELFF. Written as DNA, the CDR3 is TGTGCCAGCAGCCTAAGGGGCATTAACACCGGGGAGCTGTTTTTT.

CDR3 DNA sequence: TGTGCCAGCCTTTCTAGCGGGAGTTACGAGCAGTACTTC. Amino acids: CASLSSGSYEQYF. This chain links TRBV6-5 with TRBJ2-7; TRBD2 matches 10 bases. V lost 8 bases and J lost 4; bases outside the gene matches: 5. The length of the CDR3 is 13 residues. Germline CDR1 reads MNHEY; CDR2 reads SVGAGI.

The chain couples TRBV25-1 to TRBJ1-1; TRBD1 agrees at 7 bases. This CDR3 has 13 amino acids. The germline V gene encodes CDR1 MGHDK and CDR2 SYGVNS. J was trimmed by 1 base and V by 8 bases; bases with no gene match: 4. This CDR3 reads CASQGQTNTEAFF. CDR3 in DNA: TGTGCCAGCCAGGGACAGACGAACACTGAAGCTTTCTTT.

This clone was observed a handful of times. The chain links TRBV7-2 to TRBJ2-3; possibly TRBD2 for D (6 bases). CDR3 length equals 12 residues. Trimming removed 2 bases at V and 11 bases at J, with 11 bases between. Germline CDR1 and CDR2: SGHTA and FQGNSA. For the CDR3, the DNA is TGTGCCAGCAGCTTACTAGCGAAACAGCAGTATTTT. Translated: CASSLLAKQQYF.

The chain combines TRBV24-1 with TRBJ2-5; D is perhaps TRBD2 (7 bases). With 3 bases removed from V and 6 bases from J, the gap between germline ends came to 13 bases. The CDR3 has 14 residues. Per germline, CDR1 KGHDR and CDR2 SFDVKD. CDR3 amino acids: CATSDPGGRKTQYF. CDR3 sequence (DNA): TGTGCCACCAGTGATCCCGGGGGGCGGAAGACCCAGTACTTC.

V and J are TRBV3-1 (or the pseudogene TRBV3-2) and TRBJ2-7; the D is unclear. The CDR3 extends over 14 amino acids. Trimming cost V 1 base and J 4 bases, with 11 bases left between them. Germline-derived CDR1 and CDR2 are LGHDT and YNNKEL (reference sequence). In nucleotides, the CDR3 is TGTGCCAGCAGCCAAGGGCCAGATTTATACGAGCAGTACTTC. It specifies CASSQGPDLYEQYF.

The chain joins TRBV7-8 to TRBJ2-7; TRBD2 aligns across 7 bases. The junction had 13 bases not matched to a gene; V was cut back by 3 bases and J by 2 bases. The CDR3 consists of 17 residues. Germline values: CDR1 SGHVS, CDR2 FQNEAQ. The CDR3 DNA follows: TGTGCCAGCAGCTTGGGGAGACGCGGGAGATCCACCTACGAGCAGTACTTC. Its translation: CASSLGRRGRSTYEQYF.

This chain joins TRBV10-2 and TRBJ2-1, with a tentative D call TRBD1 (5 bases). Trimming took off 3 bases at V and 1 base at J, with 7 bases between the two ends. Germline CDR1 WSHSY, CDR2 SAAADI. The CDR3 consists of 14 residues. The CDR3 loop reads CASSDPGSYNEQFF. The CDR3 bases are TGCGCCAGCAGTGACCCAGGGTCCTACAATGAGCAGTTCTTC.

The V and J genes are TRBV21-1 and TRBJ1-2; TRBD1, as called in the table, went unchecked against the DNA. TRBV21-1 is a pseudogene locus. The CDR3 has 15 amino acids. CDR3 DNA: TGTGCCAGCAGCCCTTCTGGGGCAAGGGGCTATGGCTACACCTTC. Amino acids: CASSPSGARGYGYTF.

The V and J genes are TRBV7-2 and TRBJ2-1; 14 nucleotides match TRBD2. The germline gives CDR1 SGHTA, CDR2 FQGNSA. Trimming took 6 bases from V and 8 from J; bases not matched to a gene: 15. This CDR3 comprises 18 residues. The CDR3 protein is CASRYTRGLAGAKDEQFF. The CDR3 nucleotides are TGTGCCAGCAGGTATACCCGGGGACTAGCGGGAGCTAAAGATGAGCAGTTCTTC. Using reference TRBV7-2 and TRBJ2-1 for the parts outside the CDR3, the full variable domain is GAGVSQSPSNKVTEKGKDVELRCDPISGHTALYWYRQSLGQGLEFLIYFQGNSAPDKSGLPSDRFSAERTGGSVSTLTIQRTQQEDSAVYLCASRYTRGLAGAKDEQFFGPGTRLTVL.

The chain is built from TRBV7-2 and TRBJ2-1; maybe TRBD2 (5 bases). Trimming left V 1 base short and J 3 bases short, with 10 bases between. CDR3 length equals 15 residues. Germline assignment: CDR1 SGHTA and CDR2 FQGNSA. CDR3 in DNA: TGTGCCAGCAGCTTAGACAGCGGTTACTACAATGAGCAGTTCTTC. It is translated as CASSLDSGYYNEQFF. The variable domain in full, completed from reference TRBV7-2 and TRBJ2-1, reads GAGVSQSPSNKVTEKGKDVELRCDPISGHTALYWYRQSLGQGLEFLIYFQGNSAPDKSGLPSDRFSAERTGGSVSTLTIQRTQQEDSAVYLCASSLDSGYYNEQFFGPGTRLTVL.

This clone was seen a handful of times. V is TRBV4-1 and J is TRBJ1-1; no reliable D call. The V and J ends lost 2 bases and 2 bases respectively, with 12 bases between them. Per germline, CDR1 MGHRA and CDR2 YSYEKL. This CDR3 region has 15 residues. DNA of the CDR3: TGCGCCAGCAGCCAATTGTATGCGGTAAACACTGAAGCTTTCTTT. As protein: CASSQLYAVNTEAFF.

This clone was recorded a few times. The V and J genes are TRBV21-1 and TRBJ1-5; the D call in the table, TRBD1, was not verified against the DNA. TRBV21-1 has pseudogene status. The CDR3 length is 18 residues. The CDR3 DNA reads TGTGCCAGCAGCAAAATCCGCCGGGACACATCCTGCAATCAGCCCCAGCATTTT. Amino acid sequence: CASSKIRRDTSCNQPQHF.

The rearrangement joins TRBV6-2 or TRBV6-3 to TRBJ2-1; 7 bases are shared with TRBD1. The germline gives CDR1 MNHEY, CDR2 SVGEGT. The CDR3 length is 14 residues. Trimming took 4 bases from V and 1 from J; bases not matched to a gene: 1. CDR3 sequence: CASSSQGSYNEQFF. The CDR3 bases are TGTGCCAGCAGTTCACAGGGGTCCTACAATGAGCAGTTCTTC.

V and J are TRBV2 and TRBJ1-2; D is uncertain. Per germline, CDR1 SNHLY and CDR2 FYNNEI. V shed 6 bases and J shed 2 bases, with 13 bases lying between them. The CDR3 length is 14 residues. The DNA of the CDR3 is TGTGCCAGCAGCGTCGAGTACAGAAACTATGGCTACACCTTC. This translates into CASSVEYRNYGYTF.

The CDR3 reads CASSPDSYNYGYTF. The CDR3 bases are TGTGCCAGCTCACCGGACAGCTATAACTATGGCTACACCTTC. The chain combines TRBV18 with TRBJ1-2; D may be TRBD1 (6 bases). The CDR3 totals 14 residues. Trimming removed 3 bases at V and 1 base at J, with 9 bases between. Germline CDR1 is KGHSH and CDR2 is LQKENI.

This clone turned up a few times. The chain links TRBV6-5 to TRBJ2-2; possibly TRBD2 for D (5 bases). This CDR3 has 15 amino acids. Trimming stripped 6 bases from V and 4 bases from J, with 15 bases between. Germline CDR1 reads MNHEY; CDR2 reads SVGAGI. In DNA, the CDR3 is TGTGCCAGCAGAAGCGGACGCCGTCCCACCGGGGAGCTGTTTTTT. This encodes CASRSGRRPTGELFF.

The V call is TRBV18, the J call TRBJ1-5, with D hard to call. Germline V CDR1 and CDR2: KGHSH, LQKENI. V was trimmed by 2 bases and J by 8 bases, leaving 10 bases between them. CDR3 length: 13 amino acids. CDR3 loop: CASSPITQEPQHF. The CDR3 DNA is TGTGCCAGCTCACCAATTACTCAGGAGCCCCAGCATTTT.

The genes are TRBV6-5 and TRBJ1-1; TRBD1 is a possible D gene (5 bases). V was pared by 0 bases and J by 5 bases, with 7 bases between. The CDR3 sequence is 13 residues long. In germline, CDR1 is MNHEY, CDR2 SVGAGI. The DNA for the CDR3 is TGTGCCAGCAGTTACTCAGCAGGGACTGAAGCTTTCTTT. Translating gives CASSYSAGTEAFF.

The rearrangement links TRBV7-9 to TRBJ2-1; possible D gene TRBD1, 6 bases. V lost 0 bases to trimming and J lost 9 bases, with 18 bases between them. The CDR3 runs to 16 residues. The V gene's germline CDR1 is SEHNR and CDR2 FQNEAQ (reference sequence). The CDR3 loop is CASSLAAGALSGEQFF. In DNA, the CDR3 is TGTGCCAGCAGCTTAGCAGCAGGGGCTCTCTCTGGTGAGCAGTTCTTC.

Only a few counts were recorded for this clone. The chain is built from TRBV19 and TRBJ1-2, with 12 bases lining up with TRBD1. This CDR3 spans 15 amino acids. Germline V gene sequence: CDR1 LNHDA, CDR2 SQIVND (reference sequence). Trimming cost V 4 bases and J 4 bases; bases outside gene matches: 4. Here the CDR3 DNA reads TGTGCCAGTAGTACGCGGGACAGGGGGCTCTATGGCTACACCTTC. It codes for CASSTRDRGLYGYTF.